This TCR beta chain originates from a study of shared clonotypes between healthy human individuals. Findings of the study overall: The donor pool, a small one, limited the genetic and exposure-history diversity represented.

Naive CD8 populations comprised CD45RO-negative cells positively selected for CCR7, excluding terminally differentiated effector memory CD45RA+ cells. Generated by immunoSEQ multiplex PCR, the TCRdb table keeps only in-frame clones and is missing some. The sample has some 2 million clones; about 95% are singletons. In the case of this clone: Its target is not known.

This receptor was taken from a man younger than 35 in good health. Sequencing used naive CD8+ T cells sorted from blood.

The CDR3 is CARSERDTFTDTQYF. In DNA form, the CDR3 reads TGTGCCAGAAGCGAAAGGGACACTTTCACAGATACGCAGTATTTT. V is TRBV5-3 and J is TRBJ2-3, with D perhaps TRBD1 (6 bases). TRBV5-3 qualifies as an ORF whose function is uncertain. The CDR3 is 15 amino acids. The ends were cut back, 4 bases at V and 2 bases at J, with 14 bases in the middle.